This TCR beta chain is from a study of shared clonotypes between healthy human individuals. Regarding the study as a whole: Collection of samples was limited to blood; tissue repertoires likely differ. The study found lower generation probabilities in non-shared clonotypes than in those shared by all four donors.

The naive CD8 population came from CD45RO-negative cells selected for CCR7, without terminally differentiated effector memory CD45RA+ cells. Each of the donors was a healthy adult who was HIV-negative and had not had a recent acute infection or vaccination. Some clones are missing from TCRdb's copy, which holds only in-frame ones; the method was immunoSEQ multiplex PCR. The data contain fewer than 850,000 clones, just over 95% of them singletons. V lost 4 bases and J lost 5, with 13 bases in between. The CDR3 length is 14 residues. Germline-derived CDR1 and CDR2 are SGDLS and YYNGEE. Comments on this clone: No antigen is known for it.

This sequence originates from a man younger than 45 in good health. Input material: naive CD8+ T cells sorted from blood. The V gene is TRBV9, the J gene TRBJ2-1, with a tentative D call TRBD2 (5 bases). Written as DNA, the CDR3 is TGTGCCAGCAGCCCGTTGGACTTTAACAATGAGCAGTTCTTC. It translates to CASSPLDFNNEQFF.